This TCR beta chain was recorded in a study of T cell responses to AZD1222 COVID-19 vaccine. Study results and caveats: It was only 6 or 7 AZD1222 recipients who were seropositive at baseline. A mostly white British donor set with more females was recruited, and clonal diversity was possibly underestimated.

The CDR3 is 16 residues long. V lost 6 bases to trimming and J lost 3 bases; unmatched junction nucleotides: 10. Germline CDR1 and CDR2: PRHDT and FYEKMQ (reference sequence). Points on this clone: No antigen is known for it.

The repertoire was sequenced with immunoSEQ multiplex PCR; TCRdb's copy has only in-frame clones and lacks some. In the table there are 120,000 to 150,000 clones, 75% to 95% of which are singletons. The chain uses TRBV13 and TRBJ2-1, with 8 bases identical to TRBD1. The receptor's source is an adult in good health. The sample here was peripheral blood, taken on day 0 of MenACWY control vaccination. CDR3 coding DNA: TGTGCCAGCAGGGGACAGGAAGACGGGAACTACAATGAGCAGTTCTTC. Translating gives CASRGQEDGNYNEQFF.